The rows below give T cell receptor beta chains drawn from one sample of a study of T cell responses to AZD1222 COVID-19 vaccine. Only in-frame clones appear in the TCRdb table, and some are missing; sequencing was by immunoSEQ multiplex PCR. Among about 120,000 clones, 88% were seen once, and the ten largest hold about 5.6%. The sample here was peripheral blood, taken on day 0 of AZD1222 vaccination. The origin of the receptors is an adult in good health. The CDR3 runs from the conserved cysteine through the conserved F or W. The D gene is left open where the match is weak. Where a row states a size, it is once, few, many or the class of an expanded clone; other rows omit it.

>-|TRBV7-9|TRBJ2-3|-
CASSLYSTDTQYF
TGTGCCAGCAGCTTATACTCGACAGATACGCAGTATTTT
>-|TRBV9|TRBJ2-1|-
CASSVGAGSYNEQFF
TGTGCCAGCAGCGTAGGGGCGGGAAGCTACAATGAGCAGTTCTTC
>TRBD1|TRBV3-1/TRBV3-2|TRBJ2-1|-
CASSRDRGQDEQFF
TGTGCCAGCAGCCGGGACAGGGGGCAGGATGAGCAGTTCTTC
>-|TRBV13|TRBJ1-1|-
CASSERTENTEAFF
TGTGCCAGCAGCGAAAGGACGGAGAACACTGAAGCTTTCTTT
>-|TRBV7-8|TRBJ2-5|-
CASSDRRTGIQQETQYF
TGTGCCAGCAGCGACCGCCGTACAGGAATACAACAAGAGACCCAGTACTTC
>TRBD2|TRBV12-5|TRBJ2-7|-
CASGLGAGGFGYEQYF
TGTGCTAGTGGTTTGGGAGCCGGGGGGTTCGGGTACGAGCAGTACTTC
>-|TRBV27|TRBJ2-7|-
CASSRPGSEQYF
TGTGCCAGCAGTCGCCCCGGCTCTGAGCAGTACTTC
>-|TRBV6-5|TRBJ1-1|-
CASKEMNTEAFF
TGTGCCAGCAAGGAAATGAACACTGAAGCTTTCTTT
>TRBD2|TRBV4-3|TRBJ2-5|-
CASSQTRTSGYPTTQYF
TGCGCCAGCAGCCAAACCCGGACTAGCGGATACCCCACGACCCAGTACTTC
>-|TRBV7-2|TRBJ2-7|-
CASSFRPGTAYEQYF
TGTGCCAGCAGCTTCCGTCCTGGGACCGCCTACGAGCAGTACTTC
>TRBD2|TRBV7-3|TRBJ2-3|-
CASSSGLALSTDTQYF
TGTGCCAGCAGCTCCGGACTAGCGCTGAGCACAGATACGCAGTATTTT
>TRBD1|TRBV2|TRBJ1-2|-
CASRGDSRYGYTF
TGTGCCAGCAGGGGGGACAGTCGCTATGGCTACACCTTC
>-|TRBV5-8|TRBJ1-2|-
CASSLDRAANYGYTF
TGTGCCAGCAGCTTGGACAGGGCAGCTAACTATGGCTACACCTTC
>TRBD1|TRBV5-1|TRBJ2-2|-
CASSLGDRDAGELFF
TGCGCCAGCAGCTTGGGGGACAGGGATGCCGGGGAGCTGTTTTTT
>-|TRBV3-1/TRBV3-2|TRBJ1-2|-
CASSQEGQPGYTF
TGTGCCAGCAGCCAAGAAGGTCAGCCTGGCTACACCTTC
>-|TRBV29-1|TRBJ2-7|few
CSVLADSYEQYF
TGCAGCGTTTTGGCAGACAGCTACGAGCAGTACTTC
>-|TRBV12-5|TRBJ1-3|-
CASDGRSWVGGNTIYF
TGTGCTAGTGACGGTAGGTCGTGGGTTGGAGGAAACACCATATATTTT